A selection of T cell receptor beta chains follows, all from one sample in a study of vaccination and CD4 T cells after COVID-19. A single record per CDR3 protein comes from TCRdb applying MiXCR to the PCR reads. The sample holds over 7,500 distinct CDR3 sequences, 34% seen once. Which antigens these TCRs recognize remains unknown. Sequenced sample: CD4+ T cells from blood, cultured in vitro. These TCRs come from a human donor in good health. The CDR3 runs from the conserved cysteine through the conserved F or W.

j_call v_call cdr3_aa
TRBJ2-1 TRBV7-9 CASSAFGGSGNEQFF
TRBJ1-1 TRBV20-1 CSASEGRESSEAFF
TRBJ2-2 TRBV19 CASSTLGLAVNTGELFF
TRBJ2-2 TRBV25-1 CASSESPSGMNTGELFF
TRBJ2-1 TRBV20-1 CSAPGLAGKREQFF
TRBJ1-5 TRBV28 CASTLRAGGSQPQHF
TRBJ2-2 TRBV4-1 CASSQVSSGELFF
TRBJ2-7 TRBV19 CASSTPRSPEIAGDSYEQYF
TRBJ2-3 TRBV5-4 CASSLEGGTAGPTDTQYF
TRBJ2-5 TRBV7-2 CASTLEEASGWAQYF
TRBJ2-7 TRBV20-1 CSAWTAGVYEQYF
TRBJ2-3 TRBV7-2 CASSISGSTDTQYF
TRBJ2-3 TRBV2 CASSEAPRRTGGTDTQYF
TRBJ1-1 TRBV20-1 CSVRDLRGPMNTEAFF
TRBJ1-3 TRBV28 CASSLTGSHYTIYF
TRBJ2-1 TRBV6-1 CASENSGTAYNEQFF
TRBJ2-3 TRBV6-5 CASSYSIASDTQYF
TRBJ2-5 TRBV10-2 CASSGRLAGGEETQYF
TRBJ2-3 TRBV24-1 CATSDWWTSGSTDTQYF
TRBJ2-5 TRBV6-2/TRBV6-3 CASSGSLAGAKETQYF
TRBJ2-7 TRBV7-6 CASSLRESYEQYF
TRBJ2-1 TRBV20-1 CSAAPSVGSYNEQFF
TRBJ2-7 TRBV7-9 CASSTAIRGEGEQYF
TRBJ2-7 TRBV7-2 CASRGPRTLLNYEQYF
TRBJ2-7 TRBV7-2 CASSSLTYEQYF
TRBJ1-4 TRBV19 CASIGRGASEKLFF
TRBJ2-1 TRBV6-5 CASSYTPPGLAGPEEQFF
TRBJ1-1 TRBV5-8 CASSSNRGGEAFF
TRBJ2-1 TRBV24-1 CATSDLRAGDGWNEQFF
TRBJ1-1 TRBV6-5 CASSYNRGTEAFF
TRBJ1-2 TRBV6-4 CASSHTGAGGYTF
TRBJ2-3 TRBV6-5 CASSYTGLASTTDTQYF
TRBJ2-1 TRBV24-1 CATSDPGLAPYNEQFF
TRBJ2-7 TRBV27 CASSWGQGVEQYF
TRBJ2-4 TRBV11-1 CASSSGVNIQYF
TRBJ2-3 TRBV29-1 CSVELSTDTQYF
TRBJ1-1 TRBV20-1 CSAGEGMNTEAFF
TRBJ1-1 TRBV28 CASSLPGQGGTEAFF
TRBJ2-7 TRBV12-3/TRBV12-4 CASSRVSGYEQYF
TRBJ1-2 TRBV28 CASGVVGTHYGYTF
TRBJ1-3 TRBV20-1 CSAAGTGNTIYF
TRBJ2-7 TRBV7-6 CASSLVGASREQYF
TRBJ2-7 TRBV7-2 CASNPGGLAGGPYEQYF
TRBJ2-3 TRBV27 CASSATSGTDTQYF
TRBJ2-7 TRBV10-1 CASSEWAASYEQYF
TRBJ2-7 TRBV9 CASSEEAGGSEQYF